The clone carrying this TCR beta chain was detected only a few times. The antigen remains unidentified. This CDR3 has 13 residues. Per the germline V gene, CDR1 is MRHNA and CDR2 is SNTAGT. V dropped 6 bases and J dropped 7 bases, with 12 bases sitting between them. What was sequenced were expressed TCRB transcripts, since all of the isolated RNA had been reverse transcribed. Assay: immunoSEQ multiplex PCR; the TCRdb copy retains only in-frame clones and omits some. The data contain approximately 260,000 clones, around 22% of them singletons. One heparinised blood draw averaging roughly 120 mL was given by each donor. The sample is drawn from a study of beta chain features in type 1 diabetes. Study as a whole: What patients shared with healthy donors was a similar profile of age, gender and cell yields.

General observations from the study: The study found moderately but significantly shorter TCRB CDR3s in all four CD4+ subsets of Type 1 diabetes patients.

The chain uses TRBV6-4 and TRBJ2-2; the D gene is possibly TRBD2 (6 bases). The TCR was taken from a woman in her thirties with type 1 diabetes. Sequenced input: naive CD4+ T cells from blood. This CDR3 reads CASSKTSYGELFF. CDR3 nucleotide sequence: TGTGCCAGCAGCAAGACTAGTTACGGGGAGCTGTTTTTT.